The clone carrying this T cell receptor (beta chain) was counted only a few times. The record originates from a study of T cell repertoires in cytomegalovirus infection. TCRdb fed the reads into MiXCR, producing one record per CDR3 protein. The sample yields some 280,000 distinct CDR3 sequences, around 15% seen once. This clonotype was obtained from a human donor in good health (CMV status not recorded). Some clones in this sample may be carry-over from other donors' samples. Specimen: PBMCs.

CDR3 loop: CASSFGPPEPQHF. The CDR3, as DNA: TGCGCCAGCAGCTTCGGGCCGCCGGAGCCCCAGCATTTT. The chain employs TRBV5-1 and TRBJ1-5, with D unclear. The CDR3 consists of 13 residues. From germline, CDR1 is SGHRS and CDR2 YFSETQ. With 2 bases removed from V and 8 bases from J, the gap between germline ends came to 11 bases.